The 32 T cell receptor beta chains below were found in one sample sequenced in a study of shared clonotypes between healthy human individuals. The table came from immunoSEQ multiplex PCR; TCRdb's copy has only in-frame clones and leaves some out. Of 2 million to 2.5 million clones detected, approximately 94% appear once; the ten largest clones hold more than 0.1%. Sequenced: naive CD4+ T cells sorted from blood. The subset was: CD45RA+ positively selected. The receptor source for this set is a man between 18 and 35 years old in good health.

The V gene is TRBV27, the J gene TRBJ2-3; D gene uncertain. This CDR3 has 14 amino acids. The V gene's germline CDR1 is MNHEY and CDR2 SMNVEV (reference sequence). V was cut by 4 bases and J by 4 bases, with 12 bases left in between. The CDR3 DNA is TGTGCCAGCAGTTCCATCCCCGGCTCAGATACGCAGTATTTT. Amino acids: CASSSIPGSDTQYF.

CDR3 sequence reads: CASSLVANYEQYF. The CDR3 DNA is TGTGCCAGCAGCTTGGTGGCGAACTACGAGCAGTACTTC. This chain joins TRBV5-6 and TRBJ2-7; D is ambiguous. CDR1 is SGHDT, CDR2 YYEEEE, per germline. The V end lost 0 bases, the J end lost 3 bases, and 7 bases lay between the germline ends. The CDR3 consists of 13 residues.

This chain connects TRBV10-3 to TRBJ1-5, with a weak D call TRBD1 (5 bases). Germline V gives CDR1 ENHRY, CDR2 SYGVKD. The CDR3 has 13 amino acids. Deletions cut 8 bases from V and 0 bases from J, with 8 bases between. CDR3 residues: CAIGTFSNQPQHF. CDR3 bases: TGTGCCATCGGGACGTTTAGCAATCAGCCCCAGCATTTT.

The rearrangement links TRBV6-1 to TRBJ1-6; D uncertain. The CDR3 has 14 residues. Trimming removed 4 bases from V and 4 bases from J, with 8 bases in between. Germline V gene sequence: CDR1 MNHNS, CDR2 SASEGT. This CDR3 is CASSAQNYNSPLHF. CDR3 DNA: TGTGCCAGCAGTGCTCAGAATTATAATTCACCCCTCCACTTT.

CDR3 amino acids: CASSSGLAGPGETQYF. In nucleotides, the CDR3 is TGTGCCAGCAGCTCGGGACTAGCGGGGCCCGGGGAGACCCAGTACTTC. This chain links TRBV5-4 with TRBJ2-5; 13 nucleotides line up with TRBD2. This CDR3 comprises 16 residues. J lost 5 bases, V lost 3 bases, and 7 bases had no gene match. Per germline, CDR1 SGHNT and CDR2 YYREEE (reference sequence). Full variable domain (outside the CDR3, taken from reference TRBV5-4 and TRBJ2-5): ETGVTQSPTHLIKTRGQQVTLRCSSQSGHNTVSWYQQALGQGPQFIFQYYREEENGRGNFPPRFSGLQFPNYSSELNVNALELDDSALYLCASSSGLAGPGETQYFGPGTRLLVL.

About this clone itself: The identical CDR3 is also encoded by other nucleotide sequences in the sample. This chain joins TRBV9 and TRBJ1-1; D gene ambiguous. CDR1 is SGDLS and CDR2 is YYNGEE in the germline V gene. Trimming shortened V by 4 bases and J by 0 bases, and 10 bases separated the two germline ends. The CDR3 contains 14 residues. CDR3: CASSPRQMNTEAFF. The CDR3 DNA sequence: TGTGCCAGCAGCCCCCGGCAGATGAACACTGAAGCTTTCTTT.

This rearrangement joins TRBV5-6 to TRBJ1-2, with D uncertain. Looked up from germline, CDR1 is SGHDT and CDR2 is YYEEEE. The CDR3 loop spans 12 amino acids. V dropped 2 bases and J dropped 6 bases, with 8 bases sitting between them. CDR3 residues: CASSFGVNGYTF. The CDR3 DNA reads TGTGCCAGCAGCTTTGGGGTAAATGGCTACACCTTC.

The chain links TRBV14 to TRBJ1-2; no clear D. V shed 1 base and J shed 0 bases, with 15 bases lying between them. The CDR3 runs to 17 residues. Germline loops: CDR1 SGHDN, CDR2 FVKESK. DNA of the CDR3: TGTGCCAGCAGCCAAGCCCGAATCTCGAACCCTAACTATGGCTACACCTTC. Translating it yields CASSQARISNPNYGYTF.

Concerning this clone: Other DNA variants within this sample encode the same CDR3. This sequence joins TRBV30 and TRBJ2-7; 10 bases are a match to TRBD1. There are 14 residues in the CDR3. Trimming removed 0 bases from V and 3 bases from J; junction bases left unmatched: 2. From germline, CDR1 is GTSNPN and CDR2 SVGIG (reference sequence). The CDR3 loop reads CAWSVWTGGYEQYF. DNA for the CDR3: TGTGCCTGGAGTGTGTGGACAGGGGGCTACGAGCAGTACTTC.

The V and J genes are TRBV11-2 and TRBJ2-3, with D possibly being TRBD2 (6 bases). CDR1 and CDR2 (germline): SGHAT, FQNNGV. Trimming removed 5 bases at V and 2 bases at J, with 14 bases between. This CDR3 is 15 amino acids long. The CDR3 sequence: CASSLRAGPTDTQYF. CDR3 in DNA: TGTGCCAGCAGCCTTCGGGCGGGACCCACAGATACGCAGTATTTT.

The gene calls are TRBV10-3 and TRBJ2-7, with D possibly being TRBD2 (5 bases). CDR1 ENHRY and CDR2 SYGVKD come from the germline V gene. The CDR3 has 14 amino acids. Trimming left V 6 bases short and J 5 bases short, with 17 bases between. CDR3 in amino acids: CAISPREPNHEQYF. CDR3 in DNA: TGTGCCATCAGCCCCCGGGAACCCAACCACGAGCAGTACTTC.

The rearrangement uses TRBV25-1 and TRBJ2-3; D is possibly TRBD1 (6 bases). V gave up 6 bases and J gave up 2 bases, with 12 bases separating them. CDR3 length: 14 amino acids. The germline V gene encodes CDR1 MGHDK and CDR2 SYGVNS. The CDR3 reads CASSYGQPTDTQYF. CDR3 bases: TGTGCCAGCAGCTACGGACAGCCCACAGATACGCAGTATTTT.

Points on this clone: Other DNA variants within this sample encode the same CDR3. The gene calls are TRBV2 and TRBJ2-5; 8 bases line up with TRBD2. Germline CDR1 and CDR2: SNHLY and FYNNEI. The CDR3 consists of 14 residues. V lost 7 bases, J lost 5 bases, and 9 bases stayed unmatched. CDR3 protein: CASTLLAEGETQYF. CDR3 bases: TGTGCCAGCACCCTACTAGCGGAGGGGGAGACCCAGTACTTC. Drawing the rest from reference TRBV2 and TRBJ2-5, the complete variable domain is EPEVTQTPSHQVTQMGQEVILRCVPISNHLYFYWYRQILGQKVEFLVSFYNNEISEKSEIFDDQFSVERPDGSNFTLKIRSTKLEDSAMYFCASTLLAEGETQYFGPGTRLLVL.

The rearrangement uses TRBV10-3 and TRBJ2-1; 11 bases are shared with TRBD2. Germline CDR1 is ENHRY and CDR2 is SYGVKD. The CDR3 spans 16 residues. Losses at the gene ends were 10 bases for V and 7 bases for J; bases not matched to a gene: 15. Written as DNA, the CDR3 is TGTGCCACCTCGACCCCACTAGCGGGGGTTGGTAATGAGCAGTTCTTC. Residues: CATSTPLAGVGNEQFF.

The chain joins TRBV10-3 to TRBJ2-3; TRBD2 agrees at 11 bases. Germline assignment: CDR1 ENHRY and CDR2 SYGVKD. Trimming at V came to 6 bases and at J to 3 bases, leaving 2 bases not matched to a gene. The CDR3 totals 14 residues. The CDR3 sequence is CAIRRLAGTDTQYF. For the CDR3, the DNA is TGTGCCATCAGACGACTAGCGGGAACAGATACGCAGTATTTT.

The chain recombines TRBV30 with TRBJ2-1; 15 nucleotides align to TRBD2. V trimming: 2 bases; J trimming: 1 base; junction bases outside the gene matches: 9. The germline V gene has CDR1 GTSNPN and CDR2 SVGIG (reference sequence). The CDR3 has 19 residues. The CDR3 reads CAWSRTRTSGRGSYNEQFF. The CDR3 DNA reads TGTGCCTGGAGTCGAACCCGGACTAGCGGGAGGGGGTCCTACAATGAGCAGTTCTTC.

This clone occurred once. V usage is TRBV7-9 and J usage is TRBJ2-7; D remains unclear. The CDR3 totals 14 residues. V gave up 3 bases and J gave up 0 bases, with 9 bases separating them. Germline CDR1 reads SEHNR; CDR2 reads FQNEAQ (reference sequence). CDR3 region: CASSFTQSSYEQYF. The CDR3 DNA is TGTGCCAGCAGCTTTACACAGAGCTCCTACGAGCAGTACTTC.

The CDR3 DNA follows: TGTGCCATCAGTGATGGAGCCCAGGGGATCCCCTCTGAGCAGTACTTC. Translation: CAISDGAQGIPSEQYF. V gene TRBV10-3 combines with J gene TRBJ2-7; D is possibly TRBD1 (6 bases). The CDR3 sequence is 16 residues long. Trimming removed 3 bases from V and 7 bases from J, with 22 bases in between. CDR1 and CDR2 from the germline V gene are ENHRY and SYGVKD.

The chain combines TRBV29-1 with TRBJ2-2; D is ambiguous. This CDR3 is 13 amino acids long. Trimming took off 4 bases at V and 5 bases at J, with 11 bases between the two ends. Germline lookup yields CDR1 SQVTM and CDR2 ANQGSEA. CDR3 bases: TGCAGCGTTGGGCTGTGGACGACCGGGGAGCTGTTTTTT. Its protein product is CSVGLWTTGELFF.

The genes are TRBV28 and TRBJ1-2, with 8 bases that match TRBD1. CDR1 and CDR2 from the germline V gene are MDHEN and SYDVKM. J was trimmed by 4 bases and V by 8 bases; bases with no gene match: 18. This CDR3 has 17 amino acids. The CDR3 nucleotides read TGTGCCAGCGGTGCCGTAAGCAGACAGGGGCGGTCCTATGGCTACACCTTC. Translating gives CASGAVSRQGRSYGYTF.

The rearrangement uses TRBV5-1 and TRBJ2-1, with D uncertain. CDR3 length: 16 amino acids. Germline V gene data show CDR1 as SGHRS and CDR2 as YFSETQ. V was clipped by 0 bases and J by 0 bases, with 10 bases between them. Here the CDR3 DNA reads TGCGCCAGCAGCTTGGCCCATTCCCTCTCCTACAATGAGCAGTTCTTC. Translated: CASSLAHSLSYNEQFF.

The rearrangement uses TRBV4-1 and TRBJ2-4; D is undetermined. Trimming cost V 1 base and J 0 bases, with 13 bases left between them. Germline-derived CDR1 and CDR2 are MGHRA and YSYEKL. The CDR3 covers 17 residues. CDR3 loop: CASSQGQQARAKNIQYF. The CDR3 nucleotides read TGCGCCAGCAGCCAAGGTCAGCAGGCTAGAGCCAAAAACATTCAGTACTTC.

This clone was seen a single time. The CDR3 nucleotides are TGCGCCAGCAGGTCGGGACTAGCGGGAGGGCCGTACAATGAGCAGTTCTTC. Its translation is CASRSGLAGGPYNEQFF. The chain has TRBV5-1 and TRBJ2-1; 16 bases are a match to TRBD2. This CDR3 spans 17 amino acids. Germline-derived CDR1 and CDR2 are SGHRS and YFSETQ. Trimming removed 5 bases from V and 4 bases from J; junction bases left unmatched: 6.

The chain combines TRBV7-8 with TRBJ1-2, with 11 bases matching TRBD1. This CDR3 is 14 amino acids long. The V segment lost 5 bases and the J segment 8 bases; nucleotides outside the gene matches: 7. CDR1 and CDR2 from the germline V gene are SGHVS and FQNEAQ. The CDR3: CASSKGTGGDGYTF. Here the CDR3 DNA reads TGTGCCAGCAGCAAGGGGACAGGGGGTGACGGCTACACCTTC.

This clone was seen a single time. The V call is TRBV7-2, the J call TRBJ1-2; D is unresolved. Germline V gene sequence: CDR1 SGHTA, CDR2 FQGNSA. V was trimmed by 1 base and J by 8 bases, leaving 8 bases between them. This CDR3 spans 12 amino acids. DNA for the CDR3: TGTGCCAGCAGCTTAGAGAAAGGAGGCTACACCTTC. Protein product: CASSLEKGGYTF. The whole variable domain, filled in from reference TRBV7-2 and TRBJ1-2, reads GAGVSQSPSNKVTEKGKDVELRCDPISGHTALYWYRQSLGQGLEFLIYFQGNSAPDKSGLPSDRFSAERTGGSVSTLTIQRTQQEDSAVYLCASSLEKGGYTFGSGTRLTVV.

The genes are TRBV11-2 and TRBJ2-7, with TRBD1 as a possible D gene (6 bases). This CDR3 spans 14 amino acids. Trimming pared 5 bases from V and 0 bases from J, leaving 11 bases between. From germline, CDR1 is SGHAT and CDR2 FQNNGV. CDR3 protein: CASSTDRSSYEQYF. The CDR3 DNA reads TGTGCCAGCAGCACCGACAGGAGCTCCTACGAGCAGTACTTC.

Written as DNA, the CDR3 is TGCGCCAGCAGTGAGTCAACTAGCGCGAACATTCAGTACTTC. It encodes CASSESTSANIQYF. The chain carries TRBV10-1 and TRBJ2-4, with TRBD2 identical over 7 bases. CDR3 length: 14 residues. The germline V gene has CDR1 WNHNN and CDR2 SYGVQD (reference sequence). V lost 0 bases, J lost 7 bases, and 3 bases stayed unmatched.

V is TRBV27 and J is TRBJ1-1; D might be TRBD1 (5 bases). The CDR3 length is 15 residues. Trimming pared 5 bases from V and 4 bases from J, leaving 17 bases between. The germline CDR1 and CDR2 sequences are MNHEY and SMNVEV (reference sequence). CDR3 bases: TGTGCCAGCAGTCGGTGGGGGACGGAGCTCACTGAAGCTTTCTTT. Residues: CASSRWGTELTEAFF.

The V gene is TRBV18, the J gene TRBJ2-6; no clear D. Germline values: CDR1 KGHSH, CDR2 LQKENI. The CDR3 is 15 amino acids. The V and J ends lost 1 base and 4 bases respectively, with 8 bases between them. CDR3 loop: CASSPLRVGANVLTF. The CDR3 nucleotides are TGTGCCAGCTCACCACTCCGGGTCGGGGCCAACGTCCTGACTTTC.

A word on this clone: This same CDR3 is encoded by further DNA sequences in the sample. This chain uses TRBV6-1 with TRBJ1-1, with unresolved D. Germline V gives CDR1 MNHNS, CDR2 SASEGT. This CDR3 contains 13 residues. The V and J ends lost 6 bases and 0 bases respectively, with 8 bases between them. CDR3 loop: CASSATVNTEAFF. For the CDR3, the DNA is TGTGCCAGCAGCGCGACGGTGAACACTGAAGCTTTCTTT.

V gene TRBV5-1 combines with J gene TRBJ2-5; TRBD2 is a possible D gene (6 bases). Germline CDR1 is SGHRS and CDR2 is YFSETQ. Deletions cut 5 bases from V and 1 base from J, with 9 bases between. This CDR3 is built from 13 residues. CDR3: CASRPGLQETQYF. The CDR3, as DNA: TGCGCCAGCAGACCGGGACTCCAAGAGACCCAGTACTTC. Based on the CDR3 plus reference TRBV5-1 and TRBJ2-5, the full variable domain is KAGVTQTPRYLIKTRGQQVTLSCSPISGHRSVSWYQQTPGQGLQFLFEYFSETQRNKGNFPGRFSGRQFSNSRSEMNVSTLELGDSALYLCASRPGLQETQYFGPGTRLLVL.

This clone was observed a handful of times. The chain uses TRBV19 and TRBJ2-2, with 7 bases aligning to TRBD1. Germline V lookup: CDR1 LNHDA, CDR2 SQIVND (reference sequence). The V segment lost 6 bases and the J segment 5 bases; nucleotides outside the gene matches: 15. This CDR3 is built from 17 residues. The CDR3 loop reads CASRTTRTGRWTGELFF. The CDR3 coding sequence is TGTGCCAGTAGGACTACGCGGACAGGACGATGGACCGGGGAGCTGTTTTTT.